The 26 T cell receptor beta chains given below trace back to one sample, sequenced in a study of T cell repertoires in cytomegalovirus infection (dated by TCRdb to the late 2010s). This sample was sequenced with an Illumina HiSeq 1500. TCRdb passed the public sequencing reads through fastp at Q25 and MiXCR, retaining productive beta sequences. Every CDR3 protein is listed once, alongside the most common genes and DNA of its rows. The sample data list 200,000 to 300,000 distinct CDR3 sequences, and approximately 10% of these were observed just once. Clones ranked in the top ten supply about 14% of the sample. Sequenced material: PBMCs. The receptors were gathered from a human donor in good health (CMV status not recorded). Some clones in this sample may be carry-over from other donors' samples.

This clonotype showed up just a few times. The V call is TRBV7-9, the J call TRBJ2-5, with D unclear. With 5 bases removed from V and 5 bases from J, the gap between germline ends came to 30 bases. CDR1 is SEHNR, CDR2 FQNEAQ, per germline (reference sequence). The CDR3 is 19 amino acids. The CDR3 sequence: CASSPPLFITAEKDETQYF. For the CDR3, the DNA is TGTGCCAGCAGCCCCCCTTTATTTATAACGGCCGAGAAGGATGAGACCCAGTACTTC.

This clonotype was observed many times. CDR3 loop: CASRGIGTAGNTIYF. CDR3 in DNA: TGTGCCAGCAGAGGGATCGGGACAGCTGGAAACACCATATATTTT. The V gene is TRBV6-2 or TRBV6-3, the J gene TRBJ1-3, with TRBD1 matching over 7 bases. The germline V gene encodes CDR1 MNHEY and CDR2 SVGEGT. Trimming removed 6 bases from V and 2 bases from J; junction bases left unmatched: 7. This CDR3 contains 15 residues.

This clonotype was counted at least ten times. V usage is TRBV11-2 and J usage is TRBJ2-1; 11 bases align to TRBD2. The length of the CDR3 is 14 residues. Germline CDR1 and CDR2: SGHAT and FQNNGV. Unmatched junction bases numbered 4, after V lost 6 bases and J lost 6 bases. The CDR3 is CASRVGTSGNEQFF. The CDR3 DNA reads TGTGCCAGCAGGGTCGGGACTAGCGGCAATGAGCAGTTCTTC. The variable domain in full, with the rest retrieved from reference TRBV11-2 and TRBJ2-1, is EAGVAQSPRYKIIEKRQSVAFWCNPISGHATLYWYQQILGQGPKLLIQFQNNGVVDDSQLPKDRFSAERLKGVDSTLKIQPAKLEDSAVYLCASRVGTSGNEQFFGPGTRLTVL.

There are many counts of this clonotype. V usage is TRBV7-8 and J usage is TRBJ2-3, with D unclear. The V and J ends lost 0 bases and 3 bases respectively, with 7 bases between them. CDR1 SGHVS and CDR2 FQNEAQ come from the germline V gene. CDR3 length: 14 residues. CDR3 nucleotides: TGTGCCAGCAGCTTAGCGATGGTGACAGATACGCAGTATTTT. Its protein is CASSLAMVTDTQYF.

The table lists this clonotype with a few counts. The J gene is TRBJ2-1, the V gene TRBV5-6; D call uncertain. V was pared by 4 bases and J by 5 bases, with 7 bases between. CDR3 length: 12 amino acids. Looked up from germline, CDR1 is SGHDT and CDR2 is YYEEEE. The CDR3 reads CASSTWDNEQFF. The CDR3 bases are TGTGCCAGCAGCACCTGGGACAATGAGCAGTTCTTC.

About this clonotype itself: It is likely a read error, because the conserved phenylalanine at the end of the CDR3 is missing. V usage is TRBV20-1 and J usage is TRBJ1-5, with TRBD1 matching 7 bases. Germline V CDR1 and CDR2: DFQATT, SNEGSKA (reference sequence). The CDR3 is made up of 16 amino acids. The J segment lost 3 bases and the V segment lost 3 bases, leaving 11 bases of the junction unmatched. CDR3 sequence (DNA): TGCAGTGCTAGGGAACCCGGGACAGCGAACAATCAGCCCCAGCATTTA. It yields the protein CSAREPGTANNQPQHL.

This clonotype turned up a few times. This chain connects TRBV5-1 to TRBJ2-7, with TRBD1 identical over 7 bases. The CDR3 covers 14 residues. Trimming took 3 bases from V and 2 from J; bases not matched to a gene: 5. Per germline, CDR1 SGHRS and CDR2 YFSETQ. CDR3 DNA sequence: TGCGCCAGCAGCTCGGGACAGCCCCCCTACGAGCAGTACTTC. Amino acids: CASSSGQPPYEQYF.

This clonotype was observed at least ten times. V usage is TRBV15 and J usage is TRBJ2-1; 8 nucleotides agree with TRBD2. Germline values: CDR1 LNHNV, CDR2 YYDKDF (reference sequence). CDR3 length equals 14 residues. With 3 bases clipped from V and 9 bases from J, the junction kept 7 bases outside the gene matches. The CDR3 sequence: CATSSGREGGEQFF. The CDR3 DNA follows: TGTGCCACCAGCAGTGGCCGGGAGGGGGGTGAGCAGTTCTTC.

This clonotype was recorded at least ten times. This rearrangement joins TRBV7-2 to TRBJ2-7, with 11 bases that match TRBD1. The germline CDR1 and CDR2 sequences are SGHTA and FQGNSA. With 1 base clipped from V and 3 bases from J, the junction kept 11 bases outside the gene matches. The CDR3 is made up of 18 amino acids. In DNA form, the CDR3 reads TGTGCCAGCAGCTTAGGTCGCCTTTGGGGACAGGGGGTCTACGAGCAGTACTTC. Protein sequence: CASSLGRLWGQGVYEQYF.

The chain is built from TRBV7-6 and TRBJ2-5; a weak D match, TRBD1 (6 bases). The germline V gene has CDR1 SGHVS and CDR2 FNYEAQ. The CDR3 extends over 14 amino acids. V was cut by 5 bases and J by 1 base, with 11 bases left in between. CDR3 in DNA: TGTGCCAGCAGCCCGCAGGGGAGCCAAGAGACCCAGTACTTC. Translated: CASSPQGSQETQYF. Filled out from reference TRBV7-6 and TRBJ2-5, the complete variable domain reads GAGVSQSPRYKVTKRGQDVALRCDPISGHVSLYWYRQALGQGPEFLTYFNYEAQQDKSGLPNDRFSAERPEGSISTLTIQRTEQRDSAMYRCASSPQGSQETQYFGPGTRLLVL.

V usage is TRBV12-3 or TRBV12-4 and J usage is TRBJ2-1, with 8 bases that match TRBD2. The CDR3 consists of 19 residues. V lost 4 bases and J lost 4; bases outside the gene matches: 18. DNA of the CDR3: TGTGCCAGCAGTTCCGCGGGTCGGAGCGGGAGAGTGGAGTACAATGAGCAGTTCTTC. It codes for CASSSAGRSGRVEYNEQFF.

The table lists this clonotype with many counts. The V and J genes are TRBV20-1 and TRBJ2-1; D might be TRBD1 or TRBD2, each matching 6 bases. Trimming stripped 1 base from V and 7 bases from J, with 20 bases between. This CDR3 has 16 residues. Germline V gene sequence: CDR1 DFQATT, CDR2 SNEGSKA (reference sequence). The CDR3 loop reads CSARALGQTRGNEQFF. The DNA for the CDR3 is TGCAGTGCTAGAGCCCTAGGTCAGACTAGGGGGAATGAGCAGTTCTTC.

In its sample, this clonotype was seen a few times. The chain carries TRBV3-1 and TRBJ2-1; the match to TRBD2 covers 7 bases. The CDR3 loop spans 15 amino acids. J was trimmed by 9 bases and V by 1 base; bases with no gene match: 9. Germline V gene sequence: CDR1 LGHDT, CDR2 YNNKEL (reference sequence). CDR3 protein: CASSQGREIRGEQFF. The DNA of the CDR3 is TGTGCCAGCAGCCAAGGGCGGGAGATTCGGGGTGAGCAGTTCTTC.

This clonotype occurred a few times. The chain links TRBV2 to TRBJ2-7; D is possibly TRBD1 (6 bases). The CDR3 extends over 14 amino acids. Germline V gives CDR1 SNHLY, CDR2 FYNNEI. Trimming took off 7 bases at V and 2 bases at J, with 15 bases between the two ends. The CDR3 DNA sequence: TGTGCCAGCAAAGCCGACAGGCCAACCTACGAGCAGTACTTC. It translates to CASKADRPTYEQYF.

This clonotype was picked up a small number of times. CDR3 sequence: CASSEDLPTDTQYF. The CDR3 nucleotides are TGTGCCAGCAGTGAGGACCTACCCACAGATACGCAGTATTTT. The rearrangement uses TRBV6-2 or TRBV6-3 and TRBJ2-3, with D unclear. The CDR3 runs 14 residues. V dropped 5 bases and J dropped 2 bases, with 11 bases sitting between them. Germline loops: CDR1 MNHEY, CDR2 SVGEGT.

This clonotype was found many times. The chain combines TRBV28 with TRBJ1-2; 9 nucleotides agree with TRBD1. Germline V gives CDR1 MDHEN, CDR2 SYDVKM. This CDR3 contains 13 residues. The J segment lost 8 bases and the V segment lost 7 bases, leaving 8 bases of the junction unmatched. The CDR3 loop reads CASTLGQGLGYTF. The CDR3 DNA sequence: TGTGCCAGCACCCTGGGACAGGGTCTCGGCTACACCTTC.

This clonotype has ten or more counts. The genes are TRBV7-2 and TRBJ2-1; TRBD2 might be the D (5 bases). Trimming stripped 5 bases from V and 1 base from J, with 18 bases between. This CDR3 is built from 17 residues. The germline CDR1 and CDR2 sequences are SGHTA and FQGNSA. Written as DNA, the CDR3 is TGTGCCAGCAGCCGGAACTTAGCGCGAGATTCCTACAATGAGCAGTTCTTC. This encodes CASSRNLARDSYNEQFF.

V and J are TRBV18 and TRBJ2-7; D possibly matches TRBD1 or TRBD2 (6 bases each). The V end was cut by 1 base, the J end by 5 bases, with 12 bases between. Germline lookup yields CDR1 KGHSH and CDR2 LQKENI. The CDR3 consists of 14 residues. This CDR3 is CASSPRLGGNEQYF. The CDR3, as DNA: TGTGCCAGCTCACCACGCTTAGGGGGGAACGAGCAGTACTTC. Combining the CDR3 with reference TRBV18 and TRBJ2-7 gives the whole variable domain NAGVMQNPRHLVRRRGQEARLRCSPMKGHSHVYWYRQLPEEGLKFMVYLQKENIIDESGMPKERFSAEFPKEGPSILRIQQVVRGDSAAYFCASSPRLGGNEQYFGPGTRLTVT.

J is TRBJ2-5 and V is TRBV11-2; either TRBD1 or TRBD2 may fit D (5 bases each). Trimming took 2 bases from V and 1 from J, leaving 11 bases between them. CDR3 length equals 15 residues. Per the germline V gene, CDR1 is SGHAT and CDR2 is FQNNGV. CDR3 sequence (DNA): TGTGCCAGCAGCTTATATCCTGGGGGCCAAGAGACCCAGTACTTC. This translates into CASSLYPGGQETQYF.

This chain links TRBV6-2 or TRBV6-3 with TRBJ2-5; 10 nucleotides line up with TRBD2. From germline, CDR1 is MNHEY and CDR2 SVGEGT. CDR3 size: 16 residues. V lost 4 bases, J lost 0 bases, and 5 bases stayed unmatched. The CDR3, as DNA: TGTGCCAGCAGTTTCCTACTAGCGGGGCACCAAGAGACCCAGTACTTC. Translation: CASSFLLAGHQETQYF.

The J gene is TRBJ2-3, the V gene TRBV11-2; no clear D. The CDR3 extends over 18 amino acids. V dropped 2 bases and J dropped 2 bases, with 20 bases sitting between them. Germline lookup yields CDR1 SGHAT and CDR2 FQNNGV. The DNA for the CDR3 is TGTGCCAGCAGCTTATCGTGGCTCAGAAAACTTGACACAGATACGCAGTATTTT. Translating it yields CASSLSWLRKLDTDTQYF.

This clonotype was found a few times. The rearrangement joins TRBV29-1 to TRBJ2-1, with 9 bases matching TRBD2. This CDR3 is 17 amino acids long. Per germline, CDR1 SQVTM and CDR2 ANQGSEA. Trimming took 3 bases from V and 4 from J; bases not matched to a gene: 13. The CDR3 sequence is CSVEFGTLAGVYNEQFF. The CDR3 region has the DNA TGCAGCGTTGAGTTCGGGACATTAGCGGGAGTATACAATGAGCAGTTCTTC.

This clonotype was detected many times. The genes are TRBV11-2 and TRBJ2-3; D ambiguous. The CDR3 runs to 15 residues. The V end was cut by 4 bases, the J end by 4 bases, with 15 bases between. Germline CDR1 SGHAT, CDR2 FQNNGV. The CDR3, as DNA: TGTGCCAGCAGCTCAACTCGATTTAACCCAGATACGCAGTATTTT. It translates to CASSSTRFNPDTQYF.

This clonotype was counted ten times or more. J is TRBJ2-1 and V is TRBV7-9, with 11 bases matching TRBD2. Germline CDR1 reads SEHNR; CDR2 reads FQNEAQ (reference sequence). This CDR3 has 15 amino acids. Unmatched junction bases numbered 6, after V lost 5 bases and J lost 6 bases. CDR3 region: CASSLGLAEPNEQFF. CDR3 DNA: TGTGCCAGCAGCCTGGGACTAGCGGAGCCCAATGAGCAGTTCTTC.

This clonotype was counted at least ten times. The rearrangement uses TRBV11-3 and TRBJ2-7, with 11 bases fitting TRBD2. Trimming cost V 5 bases and J 4 bases; bases outside gene matches: 10. Germline-derived CDR1 and CDR2 are SGHNT and YENEEA. This CDR3 comprises 16 residues. In DNA form, the CDR3 reads TGTGCCAGCAGCCCGCGACTAGCGGGGAACACATACGAGCAGTACTTC. Amino acids: CASSPRLAGNTYEQYF.

This clonotype came up a few times. CDR3 nucleotide sequence: TGCAGTGCTAGACACTGGACAGGGCGGTACGAGCAGTACTTC. Its protein product is CSARHWTGRYEQYF. This rearrangement joins TRBV20-1 to TRBJ2-7, with 8 bases matching TRBD1. V gave up 2 bases and J gave up 4 bases; unmatched junction bases: 7. Germline CDR1 reads DFQATT; CDR2 reads SNEGSKA (reference sequence). CDR3 length: 14 residues.